The rows below give T cell receptor beta chains drawn from one sample of a study of persistence of HIV-infected CD4 T cells. These TCRs are of unknown antigen specificity. Measured with immunoSEQ multiplex PCR; TCRdb has only the in-frame clones, and not every one. This sample has fewer than 40,000 clones, with 82% found just once. Here the sequenced sample was CD4+ T cells sorted from PBMCs after roughly 17-hour stimulation, taken from a patient who received antiretroviral therapy. These receptor sequences come from an adult woman with HIV who was CMV-seropositive. CDR3s include the opening cysteine and the closing phenylalanine or tryptophan. D genes are given only for firm matches. Clone sizes are given selectively: once, few, many, or a class where the clone is expanded.

abundance	d_gene	v_gene	j_gene	CDR3aa	CDR3nt
-	-	TRBV10-3	TRBJ1-1	CAISGSSGQRTEAFF	TGTGCCATCAGTGGCTCTAGTGGACAGCGCACTGAAGCTTTCTTT
-	TRBD1	TRBV5-1	TRBJ1-1	CASSSSTGGVTEAFF	TGCGCCAGCAGCTCTTCGACAGGGGGGGTCACTGAAGCTTTCTTT
once	-	TRBV5-1	TRBJ1-4	CASRRDTTNEKLFF	TGCGCCAGCAGGCGGGACACGACTAATGAAAAACTGTTTTTT
-	TRBD1	TRBV12-5	TRBJ2-2	CASALRGQGNTGELFF	TGTGCTAGTGCCCTGAGGGGACAGGGAAACACCGGGGAGCTGTTTTTT
-	TRBD1	TRBV18	TRBJ1-1	CASSPPQGKTEAFF	TGTGCCAGCTCACCACCACAGGGGAAGACTGAAGCTTTCTTT
-	-	TRBV4-1	TRBJ1-3	CASSQFLANGGNTIYF	TGCGCCAGCAGCCAATTTCTGGCAAACGGGGGAAACACCATATATTTT
-	-	TRBV6-5	TRBJ2-5	CASSWVGKETQYF	TGTGCCAGCAGTTGGGTAGGAAAAGAGACCCAGTACTTC
-	-	TRBV2	TRBJ1-4	CASSEVGTEDEKLFF	TGTGCCAGCAGTGAAGTAGGGACGGAAGATGAAAAACTGTTTTTT
-	TRBD2	TRBV20-1	TRBJ2-1	CSASWRLAGSNEQFF	TGCAGTGCTAGTTGGCGGCTAGCGGGATCAAATGAGCAGTTCTTC
-	-	TRBV7-8	TRBJ2-2	CASSSSSPGTGELFF	TGTGCCAGCAGCTCCTCCAGCCCGGGCACCGGGGAGCTGTTTTTT
-	-	TRBV4-3	TRBJ1-2	CASSQEWARGAYGYTF	TGCGCCAGCAGCCAAGAATGGGCCAGGGGAGCGTATGGCTACACCTTC
few	-	TRBV19	TRBJ2-7	CASSIPAGTGPYEQYF	TGTGCCAGTAGTATCCCGGCCGGGACCGGGCCGTACGAGCAGTACTTC
-	TRBD1	TRBV6-2/TRBV6-3	TRBJ1-6	CASSEGQDYSPLHF	TGTGCCAGCAGTGAGGGACAGGATTATTCACCCCTCCACTTT
-	-	TRBV11-3	TRBJ2-7	CASSAERGEQYF	TGTGCCAGCAGCGCTGAAAGGGGCGAGCAGTACTTC
-	TRBD1	TRBV25-1	TRBJ2-7	CASSGSRDRYTEQYF	TGTGCCAGCAGTGGTTCCCGGGACAGATATACCGAGCAGTACTTC
-	-	TRBV14	TRBJ1-2	CASSPTPSYGYTF	TGTGCCAGCAGCCCGACGCCTAGCTATGGCTACACCTTC
-	TRBD1	TRBV9	TRBJ1-2	CASSVEAGQRRQSYGYTF	TGTGCCAGCAGCGTGGAAGCGGGACAGCGGAGGCAGTCTTATGGCTACACCTTC
-	-	TRBV18	TRBJ2-2	CASSPLPPGQVSGELFF	TGTGCCAGCTCACCCTTGCCCCCGGGACAAGTTTCCGGGGAGCTGTTTTTT
-	-	TRBV29-1	TRBJ1-1	CSVTPSGTTEAFF	TGCAGCGTTACCCCCTCCGGGACAACTGAAGCTTTCTTT
-	-	TRBV7-2	TRBJ1-6	CASSPRPGSLNSPLHF	TGTGCCAGCAGCCCCCGACCGGGTTCCCTAAATTCACCCCTCCACTTT
-	-	TRBV19	TRBJ2-6	CASSLRGSYVLTF	TGTGCCAGTAGTCTCCGAGGCTCTTACGTCCTGACTTTC
-	-	TRBV27	TRBJ2-2	CASRRTQGTGELFF	TGTGCCTCCAGGAGGACCCAAGGCACCGGGGAGCTGTTTTTT
few	-	TRBV13	TRBJ1-6	CASSLGRINSPLHF	TGTGCCAGCAGCTTAGGACGGATTAATTCACCCCTCCACTTT
-	TRBD1	TRBV6-6	TRBJ2-1	CASSSRQGAYNEQFF	TGTGCCAGCAGTTCTCGACAGGGGGCATACAATGAGCAGTTCTTC
-	-	TRBV5-1	TRBJ2-5	CASSFSVQGTETQYF	TGCGCCAGCAGCTTCTCTGTCCAGGGGACCGAGACCCAGTACTTC
-	TRBD2	TRBV19	TRBJ2-1	CASTVGLAGEVSYNEQFF	TGTGCCAGTACCGTAGGACTAGCGGGAGAAGTGTCCTACAATGAGCAGTTCTTC
-	-	TRBV7-9	TRBJ1-1	CASSSRRDPEAFF	TGTGCCAGCAGCTCCCGGCGAGATCCTGAAGCTTTCTTT
few	-	TRBV2	TRBJ2-1	CASSERASGNEQFF	TGTGCCAGCAGTGAGAGGGCCTCAGGTAATGAGCAGTTCTTC
-	-	TRBV19	TRBJ1-2	CASSFQTGILGYTF	TGTGCCAGTAGTTTTCAGACGGGGATTCTTGGCTACACCTTC
-	-	TRBV7-3	TRBJ2-3	CASSQGGDTQYF	TGTGCCAGCAGCCAAGGGGGAGATACGCAGTATTTT
-	-	TRBV9	TRBJ2-1	CASSVSAGAVNEQFF	TGTGCCAGCAGCGTAAGTGCGGGGGCGGTCAATGAGCAGTTCTTC